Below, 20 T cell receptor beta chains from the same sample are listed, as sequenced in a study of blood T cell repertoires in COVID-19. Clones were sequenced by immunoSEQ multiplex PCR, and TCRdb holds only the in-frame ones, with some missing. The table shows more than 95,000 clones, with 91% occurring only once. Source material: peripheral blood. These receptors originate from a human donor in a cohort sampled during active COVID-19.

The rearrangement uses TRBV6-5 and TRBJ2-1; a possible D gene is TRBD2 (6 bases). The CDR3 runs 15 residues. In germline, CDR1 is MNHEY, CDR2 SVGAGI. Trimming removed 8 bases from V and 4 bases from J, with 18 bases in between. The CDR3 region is CASRLSGGGYNEQFF. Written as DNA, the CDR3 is TGTGCCAGCCGTCTTAGCGGTGGGGGGTACAATGAGCAGTTCTTC.

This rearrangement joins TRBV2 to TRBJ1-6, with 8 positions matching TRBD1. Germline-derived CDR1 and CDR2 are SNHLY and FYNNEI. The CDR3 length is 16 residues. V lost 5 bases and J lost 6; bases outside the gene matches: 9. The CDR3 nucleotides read TGTGCCAGCAGTCTTCTTCCGGGACAGGCTAATTCACCCCTCCACTTT. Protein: CASSLLPGQANSPLHF.

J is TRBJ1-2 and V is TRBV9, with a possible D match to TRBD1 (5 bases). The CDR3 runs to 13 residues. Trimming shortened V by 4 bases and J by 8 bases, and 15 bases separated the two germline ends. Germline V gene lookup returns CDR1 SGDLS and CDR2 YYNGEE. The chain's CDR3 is CASSPSGARGYTF. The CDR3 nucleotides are TGTGCCAGCAGCCCTTCTGGGGCGCGGGGCTACACCTTC.

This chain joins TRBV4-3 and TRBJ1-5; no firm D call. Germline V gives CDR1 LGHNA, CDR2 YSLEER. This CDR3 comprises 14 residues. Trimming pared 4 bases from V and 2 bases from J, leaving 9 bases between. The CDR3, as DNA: TGCGCCAGCAGCCGCGTCGTGGGCAATCAGCCCCAGCATTTT. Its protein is CASSRVVGNQPQHF.

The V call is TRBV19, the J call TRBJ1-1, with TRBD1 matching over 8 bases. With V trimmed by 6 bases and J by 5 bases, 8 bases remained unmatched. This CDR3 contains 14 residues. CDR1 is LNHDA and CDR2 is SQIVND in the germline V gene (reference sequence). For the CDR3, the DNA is TGTGCCAGTAGGGGCCAGGGGGCCGGGACTGAAGCTTTCTTT. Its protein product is CASRGQGAGTEAFF. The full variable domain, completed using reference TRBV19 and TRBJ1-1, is DGGITQSPKYLFRKEGQNVTLSCEQNLNHDAMYWYRQDPGQGLRLIYYSQIVNDFQKGDIAEGYSVSREKKESFPLTVTSAQKNPTAFYLCASRGQGAGTEAFFGQGTRLTVV.

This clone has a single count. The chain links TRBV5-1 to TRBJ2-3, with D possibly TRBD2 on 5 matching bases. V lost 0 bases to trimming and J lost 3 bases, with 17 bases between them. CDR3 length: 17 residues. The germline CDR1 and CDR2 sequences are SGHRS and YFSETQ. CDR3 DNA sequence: TGCGCCAGCAGCTTGGCGCTAAGCGGCTTACCGACAGATACGCAGTATTTT. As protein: CASSLALSGLPTDTQYF.

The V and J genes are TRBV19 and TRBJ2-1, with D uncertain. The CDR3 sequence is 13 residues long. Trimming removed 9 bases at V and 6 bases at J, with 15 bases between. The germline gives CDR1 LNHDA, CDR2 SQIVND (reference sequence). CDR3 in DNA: TGTGCCAGCTCCGCGCCCCGTCGCAATGAGCAGTTCTTC. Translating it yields CASSAPRRNEQFF.

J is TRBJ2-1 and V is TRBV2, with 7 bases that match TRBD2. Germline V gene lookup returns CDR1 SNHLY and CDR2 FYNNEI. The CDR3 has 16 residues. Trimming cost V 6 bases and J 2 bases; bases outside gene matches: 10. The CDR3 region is CASRPSSGAAYNEQFF. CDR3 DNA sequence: TGTGCCAGCAGACCTTCTAGCGGTGCCGCCTACAATGAGCAGTTCTTC.

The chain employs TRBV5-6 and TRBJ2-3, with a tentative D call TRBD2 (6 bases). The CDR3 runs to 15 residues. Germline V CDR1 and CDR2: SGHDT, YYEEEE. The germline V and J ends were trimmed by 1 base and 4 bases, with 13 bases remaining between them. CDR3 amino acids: CASSLYGSSSDTQYF. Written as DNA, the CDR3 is TGTGCCAGCAGCTTGTACGGGAGTAGCTCAGATACGCAGTATTTT. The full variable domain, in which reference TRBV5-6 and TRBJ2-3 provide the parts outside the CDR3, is DAGVTQSPTHLIKTRGQQVTLRCSPKSGHDTVSWYQQALGQGPQFIFQYYEEEERQRGNFPDRFSGHQFPNYSSELNVNALLLGDSALYLCASSLYGSSSDTQYFGPGTRLTVL.

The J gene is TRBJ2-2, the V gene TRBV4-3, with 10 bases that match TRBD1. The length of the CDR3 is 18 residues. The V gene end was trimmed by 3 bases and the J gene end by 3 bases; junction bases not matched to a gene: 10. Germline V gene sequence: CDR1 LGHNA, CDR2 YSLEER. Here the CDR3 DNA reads TGCGCCAGCAGCCACACGGGACGGGACAGGGGATACACCGGGGAGCTGTTTTTT. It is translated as CASSHTGRDRGYTGELFF.

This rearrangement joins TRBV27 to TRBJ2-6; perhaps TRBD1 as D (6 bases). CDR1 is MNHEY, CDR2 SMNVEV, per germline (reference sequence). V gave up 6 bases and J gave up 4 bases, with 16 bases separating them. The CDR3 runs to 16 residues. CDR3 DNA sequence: TGTGCCAGCAGACCAGGGGCCTCCTCGGGGGCCAACGTCCTGACTTTC. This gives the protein CASRPGASSGANVLTF.

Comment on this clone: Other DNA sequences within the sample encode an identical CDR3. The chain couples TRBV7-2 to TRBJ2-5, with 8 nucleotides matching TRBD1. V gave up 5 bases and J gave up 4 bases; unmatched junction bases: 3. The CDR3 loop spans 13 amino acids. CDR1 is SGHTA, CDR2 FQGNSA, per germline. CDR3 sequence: CASSPDRGETQYF. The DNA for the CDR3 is TGTGCCAGCAGCCCCGACAGGGGAGAGACCCAGTACTTC.

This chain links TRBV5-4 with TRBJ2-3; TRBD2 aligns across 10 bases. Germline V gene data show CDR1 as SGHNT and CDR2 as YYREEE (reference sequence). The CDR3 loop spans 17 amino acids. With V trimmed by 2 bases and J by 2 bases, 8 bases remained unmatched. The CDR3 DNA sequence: TGTGCCAGCAGCTTAACCCGACTAGCGGGCGACACAGATACGCAGTATTTT. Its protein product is CASSLTRLAGDTDTQYF.

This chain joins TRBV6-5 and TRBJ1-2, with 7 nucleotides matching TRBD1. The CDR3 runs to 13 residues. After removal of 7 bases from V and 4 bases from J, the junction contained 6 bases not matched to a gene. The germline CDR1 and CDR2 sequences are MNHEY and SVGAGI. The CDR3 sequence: CASTPRQGYGYTF. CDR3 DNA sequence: TGTGCCAGCACCCCCCGACAGGGCTATGGCTACACCTTC.

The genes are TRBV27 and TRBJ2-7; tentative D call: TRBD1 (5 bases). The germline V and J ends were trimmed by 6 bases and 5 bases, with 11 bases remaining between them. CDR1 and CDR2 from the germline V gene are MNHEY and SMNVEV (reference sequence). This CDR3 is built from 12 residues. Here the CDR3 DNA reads TGTGCCAGCAGACGGTGGGGCCACGAGCAGTACTTC. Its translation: CASRRWGHEQYF.

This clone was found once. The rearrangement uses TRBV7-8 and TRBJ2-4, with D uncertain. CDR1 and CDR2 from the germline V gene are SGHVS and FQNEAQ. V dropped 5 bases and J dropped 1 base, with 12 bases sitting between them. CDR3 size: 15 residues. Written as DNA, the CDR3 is TGTGCCAGCAGCCAAGCCCAGTGGGCCAAAAACATTCAGTACTTC. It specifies CASSQAQWAKNIQYF.

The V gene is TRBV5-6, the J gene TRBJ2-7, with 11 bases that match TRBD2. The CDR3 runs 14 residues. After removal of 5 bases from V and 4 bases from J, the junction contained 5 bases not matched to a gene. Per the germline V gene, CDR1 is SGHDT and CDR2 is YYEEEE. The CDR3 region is CASSHSSGGYEQYF. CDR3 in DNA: TGTGCCAGCAGTCACTCTAGCGGGGGGTACGAGCAGTACTTC.

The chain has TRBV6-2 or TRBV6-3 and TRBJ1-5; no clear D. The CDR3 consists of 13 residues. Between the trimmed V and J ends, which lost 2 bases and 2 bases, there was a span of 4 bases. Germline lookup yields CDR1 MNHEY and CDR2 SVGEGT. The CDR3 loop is CASSYVGNQPQHF. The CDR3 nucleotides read TGTGCCAGCAGTTACGTCGGCAATCAGCCCCAGCATTTT.

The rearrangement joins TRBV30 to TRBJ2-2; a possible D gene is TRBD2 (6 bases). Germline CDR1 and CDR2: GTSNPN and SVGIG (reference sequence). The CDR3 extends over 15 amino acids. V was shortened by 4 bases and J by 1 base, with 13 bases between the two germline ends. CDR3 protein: CAWKGAGLNTGELFF. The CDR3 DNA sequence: TGTGCCTGGAAAGGCGCGGGGCTGAACACCGGGGAGCTGTTTTTT.

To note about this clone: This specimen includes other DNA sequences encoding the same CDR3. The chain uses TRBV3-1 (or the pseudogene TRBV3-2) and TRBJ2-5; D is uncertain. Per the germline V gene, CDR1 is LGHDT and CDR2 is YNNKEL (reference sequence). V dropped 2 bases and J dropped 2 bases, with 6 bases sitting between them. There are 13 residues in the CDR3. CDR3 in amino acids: CASSQMTQETQYF. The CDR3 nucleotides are TGTGCCAGCAGCCAAATGACACAAGAGACCCAGTACTTC.